Each of the 21 T cell receptor beta chains below was sequenced from the same sample in a study of T cells in Graves' hyperthyroidism and ophthalmopathy. TCR beta CDR3 sequences were amplified from RNA transcripts. The TCR CDR3 first-round RT-PCR relied on the HTBI primer set. MiXCR, run by TCRdb on the multiplex PCR reads, gives a single entry per CDR3 protein. The repertoire holds some 250,000 distinct CDR3 sequences, with approximately 15% as singletons. The sample consisted of blood. Receptors originate from a woman between 35 and 50 years old with Graves' hyperthyroidism that later progressed to Graves' ophthalmopathy.

This clonotype was picked up a small number of times. The V and J genes are TRBV12-3 or TRBV12-4 and TRBJ2-3; 11 positions match TRBD1. The V and J ends lost 1 base and 0 bases, in that order; junction bases with no gene match: 0. The CDR3 totals 16 residues. The CDR3 DNA follows: TGTGCCAGCAGTTTAGGGGACAGGGGGAGCACAGATACGCAGTATTTT. Protein product: CASSLGDRGSTDTQYF.

This clonotype was counted at least ten times. The rearrangement links TRBV6-1 to TRBJ2-1, with D possibly TRBD1 on 6 matching bases. CDR3 size: 16 residues. V was cut by 6 bases and J by 0 bases, with 15 bases left in between. Germline assignment: CDR1 MNHNS and CDR2 SASEGT. The CDR3 DNA reads TGTGCCAGCAGCCTAAACCAGGGGCTCTCCTACAATGAGCAGTTCTTC. Encoded protein: CASSLNQGLSYNEQFF.

Only a few counts were recorded for this clonotype. With a much larger clone just one base away, this may be a read error. V gene TRBV12-3 or TRBV12-4 combines with J gene TRBJ2-1; maybe TRBD2 (6 bases). The CDR3 spans 13 residues. The chain's CDR3 is CASGLGGVNEQFF. Here the CDR3 DNA reads TGTGCCAGCGGTTTAGGAGGGGTCAATGAGCAGTTCTTC.

This clonotype was counted a few times. This clone may be a read error of a much larger clone one base away. The chain combines TRBV25-1 with TRBJ2-1, with D hard to call. Germline CDR1 is MGHDK and CDR2 is SYGVNS. Trimming took off 4 bases at V and 6 bases at J, with 13 bases between the two ends. The CDR3 has 14 residues. The CDR3 reads CASSGRNACNEQFF. CDR3 DNA: TGTGCCAGCAGTGGCAGGAACGCCTGCAATGAGCAGTTCTTC.

This clonotype was seen at least ten times. The chain is built from TRBV20-1 and TRBJ2-6; 15 nucleotides align to TRBD2. From germline, CDR1 is DFQATT and CDR2 SNEGSKA (reference sequence). CDR3 length: 19 residues. The V segment lost 6 bases and the J segment 0 bases; nucleotides outside the gene matches: 9. Written as DNA, the CDR3 is TGCAGTGCCACACCCGGACTAGCGGGAGGGTTCTCTGGGGCCAACGTCCTGACTTTC. Protein sequence: CSATPGLAGGFSGANVLTF.

This clonotype was counted between two and nine times. Being one base from a much bigger clone, this may be a read error. The gene calls are TRBV5-1 and TRBJ1-4; no definite D call. Germline CDR1 and CDR2: SGHRS and YFSETQ. The CDR3 spans 14 residues. The chain's CDR3 is CTSSSSSTNEKLFF. The CDR3 nucleotides are TGCACCAGCAGCTCGTCCTCAACTAATGAAAAACTGTTTTTT.

There are many counts of this clonotype. The chain uses TRBV15 and TRBJ2-5, with D tentatively TRBD2 (5 bases). V lost 0 bases and J lost 4, with 9 bases in between. The CDR3 has 14 amino acids. Per the germline V gene, CDR1 is LNHNV and CDR2 is YYDKDF (reference sequence). DNA for the CDR3: TGTGCCACCAGCAGAGATTTAGGGAGAGAGACCCAGTACTTC. It specifies CATSRDLGRETQYF. The full variable domain, with the rest looked up from reference TRBV15 and TRBJ2-5, is DAMVIQNPRYQVTQFGKPVTLSCSQTLNHNVMYWYQQKSSQAPKLLFHYYDKDFNNEADTPDNFQSRRPNTSFCFLDIRSPGLGDTAMYLCATSRDLGRETQYFGPGTRLLVL.

In its sample, this clonotype was seen many times. The chain uses TRBV27 and TRBJ1-1, with 8 nucleotides matching TRBD1. With V trimmed by 3 bases and J by 0 bases, 6 bases remained unmatched. Germline V CDR1 and CDR2: MNHEY, SMNVEV (reference sequence). The CDR3 runs 16 residues. CDR3 protein: CASSLTGDVLNTEAFF. In nucleotides, the CDR3 is TGTGCCAGCAGTTTGACAGGGGATGTATTGAACACTGAAGCTTTCTTT.

This clonotype was seen many times. The chain links TRBV2 to TRBJ1-2; tentatively, D is TRBD1 (5 bases). The length of the CDR3 is 18 residues. Trimming left V 7 bases short and J 0 bases short, with 24 bases between. The germline CDR1 and CDR2 sequences are SNHLY and FYNNEI. This CDR3 is CASIGISGPLVPNYGYTF. DNA of the CDR3: TGTGCCAGCATTGGGATTTCGGGACCACTAGTACCTAACTATGGCTACACCTTC.

The rearrangement uses TRBV27 and TRBJ1-2, with 7 bases lining up with TRBD1. This CDR3 has 15 residues. The ends lost 6 bases at V and 4 bases at J; junction bases unmatched: 11. Germline CDR1 reads MNHEY; CDR2 reads SMNVEV (reference sequence). Here the CDR3 reads CASSVDRDQVYGYTF. CDR3 nucleotide sequence: TGTGCCAGCAGCGTAGACAGGGATCAAGTCTATGGCTACACCTTC.

The chain joins TRBV2 to TRBJ1-5; a weak D match, TRBD1 (5 bases). Germline lookup yields CDR1 SNHLY and CDR2 FYNNEI. The CDR3 has 15 residues. Between the trimmed V and J ends, which lost 3 bases and 0 bases, there was a span of 9 bases. The CDR3 sequence is CASSENQGSNQPQHF. CDR3 coding DNA: TGTGCCAGCAGTGAGAACCAGGGTAGCAATCAGCCCCAGCATTTT. The full variable domain, in which reference TRBV2 and TRBJ1-5 provide the parts outside the CDR3, is EPEVTQTPSHQVTQMGQEVILRCVPISNHLYFYWYRQILGQKVEFLVSFYNNEISEKSEIFDDQFSVERPDGSNFTLKIRSTKLEDSAMYFCASSENQGSNQPQHFGDGTRLSIL.

In its sample, this clonotype was seen many times. The CDR3 here is CASSMGLAGEQFF. The CDR3 DNA reads TGTGCCAGCAGCATGGGACTAGCGGGCGAGCAGTTCTTC. This chain joins TRBV7-2 and TRBJ2-1, with 12 positions matching TRBD2. V gave up 5 bases and J gave up 10 bases; unmatched junction bases: 3. The CDR3 has 13 amino acids. Germline-derived CDR1 and CDR2 are SGHTA and FQGNSA.

The chain has TRBV2 and TRBJ1-1; D unclear. The CDR3 consists of 14 residues. The V and J ends lost 4 bases and 2 bases respectively, with 11 bases between them. Germline V lookup: CDR1 SNHLY, CDR2 FYNNEI. The chain's CDR3 is CASSVGRGNTEAFF. CDR3 DNA sequence: TGTGCCAGCAGTGTAGGTCGGGGTAACACTGAAGCTTTCTTT.

This clonotype was seen a few times. The rearrangement links TRBV5-1 to TRBJ2-7; D is ambiguous. This CDR3 is 15 amino acids long. The germline gives CDR1 SGHRS, CDR2 YFSETQ. Trimming left V 4 bases short and J 7 bases short, with 21 bases between. The CDR3 loop reads CASSLWSGALSEQYF. CDR3 DNA: TGCGCCAGCAGCCTCTGGTCCGGTGCCTTGAGTGAGCAGTACTTC.

This clonotype showed up just once. This rearrangement joins TRBV19 to TRBJ2-5; no definite D call. V was trimmed by 5 bases and J by 0 bases, leaving 13 bases between them. Germline CDR1 LNHDA, CDR2 SQIVND (reference sequence). This CDR3 has 15 amino acids. CDR3 nucleotide sequence: TGTGCCAGTAGTTTAACTATTACGTACCAAGAGACCCAGTACTTC. It translates to CASSLTITYQETQYF.

Regarding this clonotype: At one of its ends the junction is not consistent with the germline gene, which may arise from a read error. The chain links TRBV18 to TRBJ2-2; D not resolved. The CDR3 has 15 amino acids. The germline V gene has CDR1 KGHSH and CDR2 LQKENI. The CDR3 coding sequence is TGTGCCAGCTCACCACAGACACAGAACGCCGGGGAGCTGTTTTTT. Amino acid sequence: CASSPQTQNAGELFF. The variable domain in full, completed from reference TRBV18 and TRBJ2-2, reads NAGVMQNPRHLVRRRGQEARLRCSPMKGHSHVYWYRQLPEEGLKFMVYLQKENIIDESGMPKERFSAEFPKEGPSILRIQQVVRGDSAAYFCASSPQTQNAGELFFGEGSRLTVL.

This clonotype has more than one count but fewer than ten. J is TRBJ2-5 and V is TRBV4-1; the D gene is possibly TRBD2 (5 bases). CDR1 is MGHRA, CDR2 YSYEKL, per germline. CDR3 length: 22 amino acids. V was cut by 3 bases and J by 7 bases, with 39 bases left in between. CDR3 nucleotide sequence: TGCGCCAGCAGCCAGGGGTTTCCAAGTGGGATTATTCTCTGGGAGATTAGAATGACCCAGTACTTC. Translation: CASSQGFPSGIILWEIRMTQYF.

Many counts were recorded for this clonotype. CDR3 nucleotide sequence: TGTGCCAGCAGCTTAGCGTTGGGCAGGGGACTCCGGGGAGAGACCCAGTACTTC. Translated, it gives CASSLALGRGLRGETQYF. This chain links TRBV11-2 with TRBJ2-5; D possibly matches TRBD1 or TRBD2 (6 bases each). Trimming removed 1 base from V and 4 bases from J, with 22 bases in between. In germline, CDR1 is SGHAT, CDR2 FQNNGV. This CDR3 has 18 residues.

At least ten counts were recorded for this clonotype. The gene calls are TRBV6-1 and TRBJ1-1; 8 bases are shared with TRBD1. Germline V gives CDR1 MNHNS, CDR2 SASEGT. This CDR3 is built from 15 residues. V lost 9 bases and J lost 4; bases outside the gene matches: 13. The CDR3 nucleotides read TGTGCCAGTCACGAAAGCAGGGGGCGAATCACTGAAGCTTTCTTT. It codes for CASHESRGRITEAFF.

The chain employs TRBV27 and TRBJ1-5; TRBD1 agrees at 8 bases. With 8 bases clipped from V and 7 bases from J, the junction kept 10 bases outside the gene matches. The CDR3 is 14 residues long. The V gene's germline CDR1 is MNHEY and CDR2 SMNVEV (reference sequence). As DNA, the CDR3 is TGTGCCAGCGGCGGACAGGGCGTCAAGCAGCCCCAGCATTTT. It yields the protein CASGGQGVKQPQHF.

This clonotype was observed at least ten times. The chain combines TRBV28 with TRBJ2-1; no definite D call. The CDR3 runs 12 residues. Trimming removed 5 bases from V and 4 bases from J, with 6 bases in between. From germline, CDR1 is MDHEN and CDR2 SYDVKM. CDR3 coding DNA: TGTGCCAGCAGTCCTGAATACAATGAGCAGTTCTTC. Amino acid sequence: CASSPEYNEQFF.